The clone carrying this T cell receptor (beta chain) has a handful of counts. Its specificity is unknown. This specimen belongs to a study of vaccination effects on CD4 cells after COVID-19. The wider study: Post-vaccine sample collection fell at a median of 72 days after the second dose. Wells of roughly 2.1 million PBMC each were grown with around 10 IU/ml IL-2 and 9 to 10 ug/ml peptides.

Study-level results: Healthy vaccinees' vaccine-induced clones included only 1 of 255 cross-reacting with common cold coronaviruses.

The method was immunoSEQ multiplex PCR; TCRdb's version includes in-frame clones alone and lacks a portion of them. The sample yields around 49,000 clones, around 70% seen once. After about 10 days in culture, the CD4+ T cells were isolated. The vaccine given was either BNT162b2 or mRNA-1273, in two doses. The material sequenced was CD4+ T cells from PBMCs cultured without peptide, taken after COVID-19 vaccination. This clonotype was obtained from a human donor who received a COVID-19 vaccine.

The chain's CDR3 is CASSPLGLMSTEAFF. The CDR3 DNA reads as TGTGCCAGCAGCCCCCTGGGACTGATGAGCACTGAAGCTTTCTTT. J is TRBJ1-1 and V is TRBV7-8, with a possible D match to TRBD1 (5 bases). The CDR3 totals 15 residues. Germline V gene data show CDR1 as SGHVS and CDR2 as FQNEAQ. Trimming removed 5 bases from V and 4 bases from J, with 17 bases in between.